The 23 T cell receptor beta chains below all came from one sample that was sequenced in a study of siplizumab effects on memory and regulatory T cells. The repertoire was sequenced with immunoSEQ multiplex PCR; TCRdb's copy has only in-frame clones and lacks some. The table has over 100,000 clones, roughly 94% seen once. Sample: Tregs sorted from blood. The receptors come from a human donor in good health.

The rearrangement links TRBV27 to TRBJ1-6; possible D gene TRBD1, 6 bases. Germline-derived CDR1 and CDR2 are MNHEY and SMNVEV (reference sequence). The germline V and J ends were trimmed by 3 bases and 9 bases, with 18 bases remaining between them. The CDR3 covers 16 residues. The CDR3 sequence: CASSFLGAEGGSPLHF. The CDR3 nucleotides are TGTGCCAGCAGTTTCCTGGGGGCTGAGGGGGGTTCACCCCTCCACTTT.

Only one count was recorded for this clone. The V and J genes are TRBV25-1 and TRBJ1-4, with D perhaps matching TRBD1 (6 bases). The CDR3 is 16 amino acids. V was pared by 2 bases and J by 0 bases, with 10 bases between. Germline values: CDR1 MGHDK, CDR2 SYGVNS. The CDR3: CASSELGGSTNEKLFF. The CDR3 DNA is TGTGCCAGCAGTGAACTTGGGGGCTCAACTAATGAAAAACTGTTTTTT.

This clone has more than one count but fewer than ten. The CDR3 DNA reads as TGTGCCAGCGGGACAGAGAATTCACCCCTCCACTTT. It codes for CASGTENSPLHF. The rearrangement joins TRBV5-4 to TRBJ1-6; 7 bases map to TRBD1. The V gene's germline CDR1 is SGHNT and CDR2 YYREEE (reference sequence). There are 12 residues in the CDR3. The V segment lost 7 bases and the J segment 7 bases; nucleotides outside the gene matches: 2.

The chain uses TRBV13 and TRBJ2-7; D is ambiguous. Looked up from germline, CDR1 is PRHDT and CDR2 is FYEKMQ (reference sequence). The CDR3 covers 15 residues. V dropped 0 bases and J dropped 1 base, with 10 bases sitting between them. The CDR3 sequence is CASSLGRARSYEQYF. CDR3 in DNA: TGTGCCAGCAGCTTAGGCCGGGCTCGGTCCTACGAGCAGTACTTC.

This sequence joins TRBV28 and TRBJ2-7; possibly TRBD1 for D (6 bases). V was cut by 6 bases and J by 0 bases, with 9 bases left in between. CDR1 is MDHEN, CDR2 SYDVKM, per germline. The CDR3 runs to 13 residues. CDR3 DNA sequence: TGTGCCAGCAGGGTAGGGGGCTCCTACGAGCAGTACTTC. Translation gives CASRVGGSYEQYF. Full variable domain (remainder filled in from reference TRBV28 and TRBJ2-7): DVKVTQSSRYLVKRTGEKVFLECVQDMDHENMFWYRQDPGLGLRLIYFSYDVKMKEKGDIPEGYSVSREKKERFSLILESASTNQTSMYLCASRVGGSYEQYFGPGTRLTVT.

The chain uses TRBV19 and TRBJ1-2; D perhaps matches TRBD1 (5 bases). The CDR3 sequence is 13 residues long. Germline V gene lookup returns CDR1 LNHDA and CDR2 SQIVND (reference sequence). V was pared by 3 bases and J by 4 bases, with 9 bases between. The CDR3 region is CASSIQGFYGYTF. CDR3 in DNA: TGTGCCAGTAGTATCCAGGGCTTCTATGGCTACACCTTC.

The rearrangement joins TRBV6-6 to TRBJ1-2, with D perhaps TRBD1 (5 bases). V was trimmed by 6 bases and J by 5 bases, leaving 10 bases between them. This CDR3 contains 12 residues. Looked up from germline, CDR1 is MNHNY and CDR2 is SVGAGI (reference sequence). The CDR3 sequence: CASSSGAYGYTF. For the CDR3, the DNA is TGTGCCAGCAGCTCCGGGGCTTATGGCTACACCTTC.

This clone appeared a single time. The gene calls are TRBV30 and TRBJ1-1; D not resolved. V dropped 0 bases and J dropped 3 bases, with 11 bases sitting between them. Germline CDR1 GTSNPN, CDR2 SVGIG (reference sequence). The CDR3 has 14 residues. CDR3 region: CAWSVVVWDTEAFF. The DNA of the CDR3 is TGTGCCTGGAGTGTAGTCGTATGGGACACTGAAGCTTTCTTT.

V usage is TRBV7-8 and J usage is TRBJ2-1, with no clear D. The CDR3 consists of 13 residues. V lost 3 bases and J lost 3, with 6 bases in between. From germline, CDR1 is SGHVS and CDR2 FQNEAQ. Written as DNA, the CDR3 is TGTGCCAGCAGCTTGACAAACTACAATGAGCAGTTCTTC. Residues: CASSLTNYNEQFF.

V gene TRBV2 combines with J gene TRBJ1-3; D ambiguous. The CDR3 has 15 amino acids. Deletions cut 6 bases from V and 0 bases from J, with 12 bases between. Germline lookup yields CDR1 SNHLY and CDR2 FYNNEI. CDR3 DNA: TGTGCCAGCAGATCCCACTTCGGCTCTGGAAACACCATATATTTT. It translates to CASRSHFGSGNTIYF.

The chain links TRBV16 to TRBJ1-1, with no clear D. The CDR3 runs to 13 residues. CDR1 is KGHSY and CDR2 is FQNENV in the germline V gene. V lost 1 base and J lost 7, with 10 bases in between. CDR3 in DNA: TGTGCCAGCAGCCAATATGTTTACTATGAAGCTTTCTTT. It encodes CASSQYVYYEAFF. The full variable domain, its missing parts supplied by reference TRBV16 and TRBJ1-1, is GEEVAQTPKHLVRGEGQKAKLYCAPIKGHSYVFWYQQVLKNEFKFLISFQNENVFDETGMPKERFSAKCLPNSPCSLEIQATKLEDSAVYFCASSQYVYYEAFFGQGTRLTVV.

This chain links TRBV9 with TRBJ1-4; D remains unclear. The V gene lost 7 bases and the J gene lost 8 bases, with 12 bases spanning the gap. In germline, CDR1 is SGDLS, CDR2 YYNGEE. This CDR3 comprises 12 residues. The CDR3 protein is CASGREGEKLFF. The CDR3 bases are TGTGCCAGCGGTCGGGAGGGAGAAAAACTGTTTTTT.

This clone came up once. The chain joins TRBV18 to TRBJ2-3; D uncertain. The CDR3 spans 13 residues. Germline assignment: CDR1 KGHSH and CDR2 LQKENI. V shed 6 bases and J shed 5 bases, with 12 bases lying between them. CDR3: CASSTSPGDTQYF. The CDR3 DNA reads TGTGCCAGCTCCACGTCCCCGGGAGATACGCAGTATTTT.

The V and J genes are TRBV6-1 and TRBJ2-3; 9 bases are a match to TRBD2. The CDR3 is 15 residues long. With V trimmed by 3 bases and J by 3 bases, 4 bases remained unmatched. The germline V gene encodes CDR1 MNHNS and CDR2 SASEGT. The CDR3 region is CASSDPSGITDTQYF. The CDR3 DNA reads TGTGCCAGCAGTGATCCTAGCGGGATTACAGATACGCAGTATTTT.

The chain couples TRBV5-1 to TRBJ2-7, with unresolved D. This CDR3 has 13 amino acids. Per the germline V gene, CDR1 is SGHRS and CDR2 is YFSETQ. Trimming took 0 bases from V and 3 from J, leaving 7 bases between them. In DNA form, the CDR3 reads TGCGCCAGCAGCTTGGGGCAGGTCTACGAGCAGTACTTC. It encodes CASSLGQVYEQYF.

The genes are TRBV6-6 and TRBJ1-1, with D possibly TRBD1 on 6 matching bases. The germline CDR1 and CDR2 sequences are MNHNY and SVGAGI (reference sequence). CDR3 length: 15 amino acids. Trimming stripped 2 bases from V and 4 bases from J, with 14 bases between. CDR3 nucleotide sequence: TGTGCCAGCAGTTACAATCCAGGGGCTGGCACTGAAGCTTTCTTT. This encodes CASSYNPGAGTEAFF.

This rearrangement joins TRBV15 to TRBJ2-5, with D unresolved. Germline CDR1 and CDR2: LNHNV and YYDKDF (reference sequence). The CDR3 is 14 residues long. The germline V and J ends were trimmed by 9 bases and 4 bases, with 18 bases remaining between them. The CDR3 protein is CATSVLLGAETQYF. The CDR3 bases are TGTGCCACTAGTGTTTTACTCGGCGCAGAGACCCAGTACTTC.

The chain uses TRBV7-6 and TRBJ1-2; no reliable D call. The length of the CDR3 is 14 residues. V lost 5 bases and J lost 0, with 10 bases in between. The germline V gene encodes CDR1 SGHVS and CDR2 FNYEAQ. The CDR3 sequence is CASSPRTANYGYTF. In DNA, the CDR3 is TGTGCCAGCAGCCCCCGGACTGCTAACTATGGCTACACCTTC.

This clone was detected once. The chain couples TRBV5-1 to TRBJ1-2, with 8 bases identical to TRBD1. Trimming took 7 bases from V and 6 from J; bases not matched to a gene: 11. The germline V gene encodes CDR1 SGHRS and CDR2 YFSETQ. CDR3 length equals 14 residues. The CDR3 is CASSGQGKENGYTF. CDR3 in DNA: TGCGCCAGCTCCGGACAGGGTAAAGAGAATGGCTACACCTTC.

CDR3 nucleotide sequence: TGTGCCAGCAGCAAGACGGGCATAGGCACTGAAGCTTTCTTT. This sequence encodes CASSKTGIGTEAFF. The V gene is TRBV7-9, the J gene TRBJ1-1; no clear D gene. CDR1 SEHNR and CDR2 FQNEAQ come from the germline V gene (reference sequence). The CDR3 runs to 14 residues. V shed 5 bases and J shed 4 bases, with 14 bases lying between them.

The chain combines TRBV5-8 with TRBJ1-5; D call uncertain. Germline-derived CDR1 and CDR2 are SGHTS and YDEGEE. Trimming shortened V by 1 base and J by 6 bases, and 23 bases separated the two germline ends. CDR3 length: 18 amino acids. Here the CDR3 DNA reads TGTGCCAGCAGCTTGCTCTATCGTGGCAGCGTTGTAGGTCAGCCCCAGCATTTT. Protein: CASSLLYRGSVVGQPQHF.

The gene calls are TRBV7-9 and TRBJ1-5; the match to TRBD1 covers 8 bases. J lost 10 bases, V lost 2 bases, and 4 bases had no gene match. The CDR3 runs to 13 residues. Germline values: CDR1 SEHNR, CDR2 FQNEAQ (reference sequence). The chain's CDR3 is CASSLPGTGPQHF. CDR3 nucleotides: TGTGCCAGCAGCTTACCGGGGACAGGCCCCCAGCATTTT.

V is TRBV6-1 and J is TRBJ2-5, with 7 bases lining up with TRBD2. Germline lookup yields CDR1 MNHNS and CDR2 SASEGT. The CDR3 sequence is 13 residues long. The V segment lost 6 bases and the J segment 2 bases; nucleotides outside the gene matches: 3. The CDR3 region has the DNA TGTGCCAGCAGGGTGGGACTACAAGAGACCCAGTACTTC. Translated: CASRVGLQETQYF.